This TCR beta chain was recovered during a study of shared clonotypes between healthy human individuals. Some clones are missing from TCRdb's copy, which holds only in-frame ones; the method was immunoSEQ multiplex PCR. This sample has 1,500,000 or so clones, with about 98.5% found just once. This CDR3 comprises 13 residues. Germline V lookup: CDR1 MNHEY, CDR2 SVGAGI. V was cut by 5 bases and J by 3 bases, with 10 bases left in between. The chain is built from TRBV6-5 and TRBJ1-2, with unresolved D. The sequence came from a man aged 25-45 years in good health. Sequencing was carried out using naive CD4+ T cells sorted from blood. This sample's subset: CD45RA+ positively selected. For the CDR3, the DNA is TGTGCCAGCAGTGCCGGGATTTACTATGGCTACACCTTC. Its translation: CASSAGIYYGYTF.